Described below is a single T cell receptor (beta chain) sequence and its context. The antigen remains unidentified. Run at survey level, the immunoSEQ assay was version v3.0. Researchers set sequencing to target roughly 40,000-50,000 T-cell genomes per sample. Sequenced by immunoSEQ multiplex PCR; TCRdb stores in-frame clones only, minus some. The sample has approximately 37,000 clones, around 86% seen once. The sample originates from a study of long-term antiretroviral therapy in people with HIV. Study at large: Samples collected earliest predate the 2015 immediate-ART recommendation by about a decade. Study observations and caveats: ART adherence, viral resistance and therapy changes went undocumented.

The V end lost 5 bases, the J end lost 9 bases, and 17 bases lay between the germline ends. The CDR3 consists of 14 residues. CDR1 and CDR2 from the germline V gene are LNHDA and SQIVND (reference sequence). The input for sequencing was unsorted PBMCs, taken 1 year after starting antiretroviral therapy. The source of this sequence is a young man with HIV. This sequence joins TRBV19 and TRBJ1-5; no firm D call. The CDR3 is CASSPSGNGGPQHF. CDR3 in DNA: TGTGCCAGTAGTCCCTCAGGTAACGGAGGGCCCCAGCATTTT.